Below are 21 T cell receptor beta chains sequenced from a single sample in a study of Ad26.COV2.S vaccination and SARS-CoV-2 variants. Here immunoSEQ multiplex PCR was the method, and the copy in TCRdb shows in-frame clones only, minus some. The sample holds hundreds of thousands of clones, nearly 90% seen once. Treatment of the sample: around 19 received Ad26.COV2.S at low or high dose, single or two shots; 5 received placebo; per-sample allocation not given. After the first vaccine or placebo injection, samples were drawn on day 63. Sequencing was performed on peripheral blood, taken in a trial of Ad26.COV2.S vaccine versus placebo. All receptors come from a person between 18 and 59 years old who received the Ad26.COV2.S COVID-19 vaccine or a placebo.

J is TRBJ2-1 and V is TRBV6-5; tentatively, D is TRBD1 or TRBD2 (5 bases each). CDR3 size: 13 residues. Germline values: CDR1 MNHEY, CDR2 SVGAGI. V lost 8 bases and J 6 bases, leaving 14 bases between the germline ends. CDR3: CASRYRDGNEQFF. The CDR3, as DNA: TGTGCCAGCCGATACCGGGACGGCAATGAGCAGTTCTTC.

The chain carries TRBV11-1 and TRBJ1-2; 8 bases map to TRBD1. The CDR3 runs to 15 residues. V dropped 4 bases and J dropped 7; count of bases not matched to a gene: 11. In germline, CDR1 is SGHAT, CDR2 FQDESV (reference sequence). CDR3 amino acids: CASSWGGQVERGYTF. CDR3 nucleotide sequence: TGTGCCAGCAGCTGGGGGGGACAGGTGGAACGTGGCTACACCTTC.

The chain employs TRBV27 and TRBJ2-7; D may be TRBD2 (5 bases). The ends were cut back, 5 bases at V and 4 bases at J, with 12 bases in the middle. Germline V gives CDR1 MNHEY, CDR2 SMNVEV (reference sequence). This CDR3 spans 13 amino acids. DNA of the CDR3: TGTGCCAGCAGTATTCGGGGTGGATACGAGCAGTACGTC. Translated, it gives CASSIRGGYEQYV.

The chain uses TRBV20-1 and TRBJ2-7; TRBD1 aligns across 8 bases. Germline trimming cut 6 bases from V and 6 bases from J; bases unmatched to any gene: 4. The CDR3 is 11 residues long. Germline V CDR1 and CDR2: DFQATT, SNEGSKA (reference sequence). The CDR3 loop is CSAETGAEQYV. CDR3 coding DNA: TGCAGTGCCGAGACAGGGGCCGAGCAGTACGTC.

Only a few counts were recorded for this clone. The chain recombines TRBV7-9 with TRBJ2-5, with 10 bases identical to TRBD1. This CDR3 spans 16 amino acids. The V gene end was trimmed by 4 bases and the J gene end by 3 bases; junction bases not matched to a gene: 8. Germline CDR1 and CDR2: SEHNR and FQNEAQ (reference sequence). The CDR3: CASSSTPGQGKETQYF. The CDR3 DNA follows: TGTGCCAGCAGCTCAACACCGGGACAGGGGAAAGAGACCCAGTACTTC.

The chain employs TRBV19 and TRBJ1-5; D unclear. V lost 6 bases and J 6 bases, leaving 9 bases between the germline ends. This CDR3 contains 12 residues. Germline values: CDR1 LNHDA, CDR2 SQIVND (reference sequence). CDR3 amino acids: CASRLTSQPQHF. DNA of the CDR3: TGTGCCAGTAGGCTCACGAGTCAGCCCCAGCATTTT.

The chain has TRBV7-6 and TRBJ1-6, with a tentative D call TRBD1 (5 bases). CDR1 SGHVS and CDR2 FNYEAQ come from the germline V gene. The CDR3 spans 14 residues. Trimming cost V 3 bases and J 7 bases, with 10 bases left between them. CDR3 coding DNA: TGTGCCAGCAGCTTGCGGGGACGCAATTCACCCCTCCACTTT. As protein: CASSLRGRNSPLHF.

The CDR3 loop is CASSKLSAASYNEQFF. The CDR3 DNA follows: TGTGCCAGCAGCAAACTGTCAGCTGCCTCCTACAATGAGCAGTTCTTC. The chain uses TRBV2 and TRBJ2-1; D gene ambiguous. The CDR3 has 16 amino acids. V was cut by 6 bases and J by 0 bases, with 15 bases left in between. CDR1 and CDR2 from the germline V gene are SNHLY and FYNNEI.

J is TRBJ1-1 and V is TRBV29-1, with D perhaps TRBD1 (5 bases). The CDR3 contains 11 residues. The V and J ends lost 6 bases and 1 base respectively, with 6 bases between them. Per the germline V gene, CDR1 is SQVTM and CDR2 is ANQGSEA. This CDR3 is CSVQGNTEAFF. CDR3 DNA sequence: TGCAGCGTCCAGGGGAACACTGAAGCTTTCTTT.

This chain links TRBV11-3 with TRBJ2-3; no reliable D call. V gave up 0 bases and J gave up 6 bases, with 7 bases separating them. Germline V lookup: CDR1 SGHNT, CDR2 YENEEA. This CDR3 is built from 13 residues. The CDR3 sequence: CASSLDSRDTQYF. DNA for the CDR3: TGTGCCAGCAGCTTAGATTCCCGGGATACGCAGTATTTT.

This sequence joins TRBV3-1 (or the pseudogene TRBV3-2) and TRBJ2-2, with D perhaps matching TRBD2 (6 bases). The CDR3 totals 14 residues. Trimming left V 6 bases short and J 3 bases short, with 11 bases between. Germline V CDR1 and CDR2: LGHDT, YNNKEL (reference sequence). The CDR3: CASSQRAYTGELFF. The CDR3 DNA is TGTGCCAGCAGTCAGCGGGCGTACACCGGGGAGCTGTTTTTT.

This clone is a singleton in its sample. J is TRBJ2-7 and V is TRBV27; TRBD1 matches at 8 bases. Looked up from germline, CDR1 is MNHEY and CDR2 is SMNVEV (reference sequence). The CDR3 contains 15 residues. Trimming took 2 bases from V and 4 from J; bases not matched to a gene: 7. The CDR3 region has the DNA TGTGCCAGCAGTTTAAGGACAGGGATAGGATACGAGCAGTACTTC. Its protein product is CASSLRTGIGYEQYF.

Only one count was recorded for this clone. The chain joins TRBV5-4 to TRBJ2-5; a weak D match, TRBD2 (6 bases). V was shortened by 4 bases and J by 2 bases, with 12 bases between the two germline ends. Germline CDR1 and CDR2: SGHNT and YYREEE (reference sequence). This CDR3 is 14 amino acids long. The CDR3 DNA sequence: TGTGCCAGCAGCCCGGGTGGGGGGCAAGAGACCCAGTACTTC. Encoded protein: CASSPGGGQETQYF.

The chain carries TRBV4-3 and TRBJ1-4; TRBD1 is a possible D gene (6 bases). Germline V CDR1 and CDR2: LGHNA, YSLEER. The CDR3 length is 14 residues. Trimming left V 4 bases short and J 7 bases short, with 13 bases between. The CDR3, as DNA: TGCGCCAGCAGCCCTTACGGACAGCTTGAAAAACTGTTTTTT. This translates into CASSPYGQLEKLFF.

V is TRBV7-8 and J is TRBJ1-5; maybe TRBD1 (6 bases). The CDR3 has 14 amino acids. Germline CDR1 and CDR2: SGHVS and FQNEAQ. V gave up 5 bases and J gave up 9 bases, with 17 bases separating them. This CDR3 reads CASSPGRGARPQHF. The CDR3 DNA reads TGTGCCAGCAGCCCAGGGCGGGGGGCTCGGCCCCAGCATTTT.

This clone appeared once. This chain connects TRBV12-3 or TRBV12-4 to TRBJ2-1; TRBD2 matches at 8 bases. The CDR3 is 11 amino acids. V was clipped by 8 bases and J by 6 bases; unmatched bases: 0. DNA for the CDR3: TGTGCCAGCGGGACTAGCAATGAGCAGTTCTTC. Amino acids: CASGTSNEQFF.

The V and J genes are TRBV19 and TRBJ1-5, with no clear D. CDR1 LNHDA and CDR2 SQIVND come from the germline V gene (reference sequence). The CDR3 totals 15 residues. The germline V and J ends were trimmed by 5 bases and 0 bases, with 11 bases remaining between them. CDR3 loop: CASSFLDNSNQPQHF. The CDR3 bases are TGTGCCAGTAGTTTTCTCGACAATAGCAATCAGCCCCAGCATTTT.

The genes are TRBV3-1 (or the pseudogene TRBV3-2) and TRBJ1-1, with 10 bases identical to TRBD1. The V and J ends lost 4 bases and 11 bases, in that order; junction bases with no gene match: 13. There are 15 residues in the CDR3. Germline-derived CDR1 and CDR2 are LGHDT and YNNKEL (reference sequence). The CDR3 sequence: CASSPPDRGAERAFF. For the CDR3, the DNA is TGTGCCAGCAGCCCTCCGGACAGGGGGGCGGAGAGGGCTTTCTTT.

This clone turned up a few times. The chain links TRBV30 to TRBJ2-7; possibly TRBD2 for D (6 bases). V gave up 0 bases and J gave up 4 bases, with 13 bases separating them. Germline values: CDR1 GTSNPN, CDR2 SVGIG (reference sequence). The length of the CDR3 is 14 residues. CDR3 residues: CAWSVLEGGYEQYF. The CDR3 coding sequence is TGTGCCTGGAGTGTACTGGAGGGTGGGTACGAGCAGTACTTC.

V usage is TRBV11-2 and J usage is TRBJ2-5; a weak D match, TRBD2 (7 bases). The CDR3 totals 13 residues. CDR1 is SGHAT, CDR2 FQNNGV, per germline. V was shortened by 6 bases and J by 5 bases, with 13 bases between the two germline ends. The chain's CDR3 is CASRAGRGETQYF. CDR3 nucleotides: TGTGCCAGCAGGGCGGGGAGGGGGGAGACCCAGTACTTC. The entire variable domain, with the rest obtained from reference TRBV11-2 and TRBJ2-5, is as follows: EAGVAQSPRYKIIEKRQSVAFWCNPISGHATLYWYQQILGQGPKLLIQFQNNGVVDDSQLPKDRFSAERLKGVDSTLKIQPAKLEDSAVYLCASRAGRGETQYFGPGTRLLVL.

The rearrangement uses TRBV20-1 and TRBJ2-3; D ambiguous. The CDR3 has 10 amino acids. Germline V gene sequence: CDR1 DFQATT, CDR2 SNEGSKA (reference sequence). The germline V and J ends were trimmed by 5 bases and 8 bases, with 8 bases remaining between them. CDR3 in DNA: TGCAGTGCTCTAGGCTCTACGCAGTATTTT. It specifies CSALGSTQYF.